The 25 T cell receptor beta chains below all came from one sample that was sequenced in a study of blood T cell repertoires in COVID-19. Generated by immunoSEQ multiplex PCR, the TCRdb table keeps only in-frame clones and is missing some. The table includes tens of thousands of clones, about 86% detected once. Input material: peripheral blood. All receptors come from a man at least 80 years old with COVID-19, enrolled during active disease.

The CDR3 spells CAWSPGTGSETQYF. The CDR3 region has the DNA TGTGCCTGGAGTCCTGGGACAGGGTCCGAGACCCAGTACTTC. The rearrangement links TRBV30 to TRBJ2-5, with TRBD1 matching 9 bases. The CDR3 runs 14 residues. Trimming at V came to 2 bases and at J to 5 bases, leaving 6 bases not matched to a gene. The V gene's germline CDR1 is GTSNPN and CDR2 SVGIG (reference sequence).

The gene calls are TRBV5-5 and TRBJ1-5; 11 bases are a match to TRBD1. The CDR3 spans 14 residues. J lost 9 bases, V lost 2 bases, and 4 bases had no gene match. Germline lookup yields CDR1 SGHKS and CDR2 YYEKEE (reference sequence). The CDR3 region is CASSLGQGAMPQHF. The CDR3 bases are TGTGCCAGCAGCTTAGGACAGGGGGCGATGCCCCAGCATTTT.

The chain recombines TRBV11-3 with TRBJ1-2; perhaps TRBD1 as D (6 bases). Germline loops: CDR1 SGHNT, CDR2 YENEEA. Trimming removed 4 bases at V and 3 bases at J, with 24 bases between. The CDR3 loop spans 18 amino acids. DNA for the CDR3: TGTGCCAGCAGCTCAGAATTGGGCAGGGGCAACGCTTACTATGGCTACACCTTC. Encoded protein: CASSSELGRGNAYYGYTF.

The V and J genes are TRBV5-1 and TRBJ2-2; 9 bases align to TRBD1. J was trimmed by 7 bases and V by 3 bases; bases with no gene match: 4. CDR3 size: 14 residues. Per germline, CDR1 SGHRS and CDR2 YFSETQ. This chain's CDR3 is CASSSGTGIGELFF. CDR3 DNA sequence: TGCGCCAGCAGCTCCGGGACAGGGATCGGGGAGCTGTTTTTT. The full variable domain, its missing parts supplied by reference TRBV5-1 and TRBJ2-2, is KAGVTQTPRYLIKTRGQQVTLSCSPISGHRSVSWYQQTPGQGLQFLFEYFSETQRNKGNFPGRFSGRQFSNSRSEMNVSTLELGDSALYLCASSSGTGIGELFFGEGSRLTVL.

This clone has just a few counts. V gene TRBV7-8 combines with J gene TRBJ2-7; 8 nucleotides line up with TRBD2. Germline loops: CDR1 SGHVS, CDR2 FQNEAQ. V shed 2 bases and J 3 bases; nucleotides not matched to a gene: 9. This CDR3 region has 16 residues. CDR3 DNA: TGTGCCAGCAGCTTAAGGTTAGCGGGGACCGGCTACGAGCAGTACTTC. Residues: CASSLRLAGTGYEQYF.

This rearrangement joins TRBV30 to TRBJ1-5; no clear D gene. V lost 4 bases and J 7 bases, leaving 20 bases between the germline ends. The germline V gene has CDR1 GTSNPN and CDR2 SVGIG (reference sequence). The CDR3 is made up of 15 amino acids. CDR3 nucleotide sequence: TGTGCCTGGACGTACGGGGATGTGAGGTTGCAGCCCCAGCATTTT. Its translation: CAWTYGDVRLQPQHF.

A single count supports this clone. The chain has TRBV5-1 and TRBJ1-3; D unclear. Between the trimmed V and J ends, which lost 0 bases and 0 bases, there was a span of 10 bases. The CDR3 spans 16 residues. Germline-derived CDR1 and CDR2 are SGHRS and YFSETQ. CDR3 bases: TGCGCCAGCAGCTTGGCTGGCGGAGGCTCTGGAAACACCATATATTTT. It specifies CASSLAGGGSGNTIYF.

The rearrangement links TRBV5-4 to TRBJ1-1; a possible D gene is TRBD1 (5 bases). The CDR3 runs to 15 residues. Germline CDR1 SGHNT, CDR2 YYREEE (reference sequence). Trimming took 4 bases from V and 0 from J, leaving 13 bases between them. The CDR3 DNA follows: TGTGCCAGCAGCCCAGAGACAGACATGAACACTGAAGCTTTCTTT. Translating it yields CASSPETDMNTEAFF.

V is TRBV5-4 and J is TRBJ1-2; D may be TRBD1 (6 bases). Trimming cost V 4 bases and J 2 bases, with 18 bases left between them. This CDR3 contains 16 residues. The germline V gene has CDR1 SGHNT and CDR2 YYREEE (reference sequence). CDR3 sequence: CASSPRGGNRNYGYTF. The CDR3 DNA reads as TGTGCCAGCAGCCCGAGGGGGGGGAATCGGAACTATGGCTACACCTTC.

The CDR3 nucleotides are TGCGCCAGCAGCTTCGGGACATATCCGAACACCGGGGAGCTGTTTTTT. Its protein product is CASSFGTYPNTGELFF. The chain recombines TRBV5-1 with TRBJ2-2, with D possibly TRBD1 on 6 matching bases. Germline CDR1 is SGHRS and CDR2 is YFSETQ. The germline V and J ends were trimmed by 2 bases and 0 bases, with 11 bases remaining between them. The CDR3 is made up of 16 amino acids.

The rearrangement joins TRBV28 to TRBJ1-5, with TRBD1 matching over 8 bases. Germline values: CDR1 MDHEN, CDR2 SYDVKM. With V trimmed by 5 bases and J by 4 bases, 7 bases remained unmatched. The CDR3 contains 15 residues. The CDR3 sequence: CASSITGGRNQPQHF. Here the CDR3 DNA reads TGTGCCAGCAGTATCACAGGGGGTCGAAATCAGCCCCAGCATTTT.

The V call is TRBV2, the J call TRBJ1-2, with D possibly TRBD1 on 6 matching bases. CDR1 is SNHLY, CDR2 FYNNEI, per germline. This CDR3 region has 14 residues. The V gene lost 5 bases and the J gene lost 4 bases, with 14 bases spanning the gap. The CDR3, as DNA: TGTGCCAGCAGTCTTGGACAGAACACCTATGGCTACACCTTC. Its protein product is CASSLGQNTYGYTF.

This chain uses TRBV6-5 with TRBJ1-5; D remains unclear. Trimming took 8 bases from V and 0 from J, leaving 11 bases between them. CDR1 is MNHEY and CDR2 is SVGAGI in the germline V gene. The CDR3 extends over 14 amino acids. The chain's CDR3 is CASWLSYSNQPQHF. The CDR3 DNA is TGTGCCAGCTGGCTCAGTTATAGCAATCAGCCCCAGCATTTT.

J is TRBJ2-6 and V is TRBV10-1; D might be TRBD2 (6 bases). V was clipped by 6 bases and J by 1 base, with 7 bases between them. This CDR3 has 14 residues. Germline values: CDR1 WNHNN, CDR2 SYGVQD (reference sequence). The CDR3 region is CASSGGSGANVLTF. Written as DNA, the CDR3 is TGCGCCAGCAGCGGAGGGTCTGGGGCCAACGTCCTGACTTTC.

The CDR3 loop reads CASSLGQSYGYTF. CDR3 DNA: TGTGCCAGCAGTTTAGGACAGTCCTATGGCTACACCTTC. The chain uses TRBV28 and TRBJ1-2; a possible D gene is TRBD1 (6 bases). V lost 2 bases to trimming and J lost 4 bases, with 8 bases between them. The CDR3 has 13 amino acids. The V gene's germline CDR1 is MDHEN and CDR2 SYDVKM.

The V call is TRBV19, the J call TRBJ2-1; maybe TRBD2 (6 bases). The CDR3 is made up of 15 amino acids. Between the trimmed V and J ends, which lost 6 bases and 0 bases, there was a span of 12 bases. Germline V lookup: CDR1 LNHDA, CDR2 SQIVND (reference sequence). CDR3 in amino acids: CASSRGVSSYNEQFF. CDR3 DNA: TGTGCCAGTAGCCGCGGGGTCAGCTCCTACAATGAGCAGTTCTTC.

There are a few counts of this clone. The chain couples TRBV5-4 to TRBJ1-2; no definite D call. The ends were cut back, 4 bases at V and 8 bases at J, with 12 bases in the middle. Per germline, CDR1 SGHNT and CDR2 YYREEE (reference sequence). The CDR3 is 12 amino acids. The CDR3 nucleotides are TGTGCCAGCAGCCAGAGGACTTACGGCTACACCTTC. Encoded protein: CASSQRTYGYTF.

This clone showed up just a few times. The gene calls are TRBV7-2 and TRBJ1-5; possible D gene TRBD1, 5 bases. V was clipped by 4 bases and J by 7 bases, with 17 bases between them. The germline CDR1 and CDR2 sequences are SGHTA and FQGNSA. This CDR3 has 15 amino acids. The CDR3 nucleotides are TGTGCCAGCAGCTCGTGGCTTTCGGGGGACCAGCCCCAGCATTTT. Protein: CASSSWLSGDQPQHF. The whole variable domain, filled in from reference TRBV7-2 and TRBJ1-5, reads GAGVSQSPSNKVTEKGKDVELRCDPISGHTALYWYRQSLGQGLEFLIYFQGNSAPDKSGLPSDRFSAERTGGSVSTLTIQRTQQEDSAVYLCASSSWLSGDQPQHFGDGTRLSIL.

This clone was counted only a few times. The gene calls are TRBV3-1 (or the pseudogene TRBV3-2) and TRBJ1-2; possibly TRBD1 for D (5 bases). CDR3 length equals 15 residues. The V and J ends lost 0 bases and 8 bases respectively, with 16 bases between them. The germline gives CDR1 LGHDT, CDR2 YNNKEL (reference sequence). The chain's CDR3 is CASSQDAGTVNGYTF. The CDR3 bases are TGTGCCAGCAGCCAAGACGCCGGGACTGTGAACGGCTACACCTTC.

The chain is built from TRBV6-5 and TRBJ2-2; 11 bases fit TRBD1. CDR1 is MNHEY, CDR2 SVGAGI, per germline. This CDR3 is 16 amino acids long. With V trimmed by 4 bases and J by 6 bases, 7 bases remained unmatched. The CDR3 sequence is CASSSPGQGESGELFF. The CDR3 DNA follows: TGTGCCAGCAGTTCTCCGGGACAGGGGGAATCCGGGGAGCTGTTTTTT.

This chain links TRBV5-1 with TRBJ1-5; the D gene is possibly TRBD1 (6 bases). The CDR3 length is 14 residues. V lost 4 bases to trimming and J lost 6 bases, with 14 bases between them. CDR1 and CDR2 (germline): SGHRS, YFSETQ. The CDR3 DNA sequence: TGCGCCAGCAGCCAGGACAGTGGGATTCAGCCCCAGCATTTT. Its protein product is CASSQDSGIQPQHF. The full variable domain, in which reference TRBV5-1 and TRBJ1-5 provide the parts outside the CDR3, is KAGVTQTPRYLIKTRGQQVTLSCSPISGHRSVSWYQQTPGQGLQFLFEYFSETQRNKGNFPGRFSGRQFSNSRSEMNVSTLELGDSALYLCASSQDSGIQPQHFGDGTRLSIL.

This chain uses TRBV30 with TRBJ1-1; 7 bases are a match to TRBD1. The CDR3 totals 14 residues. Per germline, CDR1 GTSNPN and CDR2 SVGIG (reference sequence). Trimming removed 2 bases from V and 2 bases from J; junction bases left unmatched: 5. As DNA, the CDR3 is TGTGCCTGGAGTATCGGACAGGCTAACACTGAAGCTTTCTTT. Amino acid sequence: CAWSIGQANTEAFF.

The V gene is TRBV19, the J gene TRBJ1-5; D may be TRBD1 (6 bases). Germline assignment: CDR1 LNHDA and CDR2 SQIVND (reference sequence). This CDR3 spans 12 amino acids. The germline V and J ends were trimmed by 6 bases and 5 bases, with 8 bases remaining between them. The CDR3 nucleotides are TGTGCCAGTAGACAGGGCTATCAGCCCCAGCATTTT. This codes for CASRQGYQPQHF.

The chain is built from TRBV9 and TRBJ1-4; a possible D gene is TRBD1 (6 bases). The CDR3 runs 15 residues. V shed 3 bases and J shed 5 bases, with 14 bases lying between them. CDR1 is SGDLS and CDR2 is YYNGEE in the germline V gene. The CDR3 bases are TGTGCCAGCAGCGGAAAGGACAGATTAAATGAAAAACTGTTTTTT. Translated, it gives CASSGKDRLNEKLFF.

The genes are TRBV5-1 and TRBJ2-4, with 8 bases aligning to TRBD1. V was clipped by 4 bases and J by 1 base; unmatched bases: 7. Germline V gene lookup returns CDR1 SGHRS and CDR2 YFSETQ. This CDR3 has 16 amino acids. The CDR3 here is CASSPRQGMAKNIQYF. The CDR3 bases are TGCGCCAGCAGCCCCCGACAGGGGATGGCCAAAAACATTCAGTACTTC.